The 3 T cell receptor beta chains presented below share a single source sample, sequenced in a study of metastatic and nonmetastatic thyroid tumors. Thyroid surgery was performed in patients who had received no treatment beforehand. With MiXCR, TCRdb called clones anew from the PCR reads. The sample contains roughly 58,000 clones, about 3.8% of which appear only once. Material for sequencing was blood. The receptors derive from a female donor with papillary thyroid cancer or a benign thyroid nodule (not recorded which). Some clones in this sample may be carry-over from other donors' samples.

This clone has at least ten counts. The gene calls are TRBV6-5 and TRBJ2-3; the D gene is possibly TRBD1 (6 bases). The length of the CDR3 is 15 residues. Trimming took 0 bases from V and 2 from J, leaving 9 bases between them. Germline values: CDR1 MNHEY, CDR2 SVGAGI. In DNA form, the CDR3 reads TGTGCCAGCAGTTACTCGGGGGCGGACACAGATACGCAGTATTTT. This translates into CASSYSGADTDTQYF.

This clone was seen at least ten times. The rearrangement uses TRBV6-4 and TRBJ2-1, with TRBD1 identical over 9 bases. V was pared by 4 bases and J by 10 bases, with 11 bases of the junction left unmatched. CDR1 is MRHNA and CDR2 is SNTAGT in the germline V gene. The CDR3 contains 15 residues. The CDR3 reads CASSVTGGFIAEQFF. The CDR3 DNA is TGTGCCAGCAGTGTAACAGGGGGCTTTATCGCGGAGCAGTTCTTC.

This clone was seen repeatedly, ten times or more. The gene calls are TRBV7-9 and TRBJ2-1, with 11 bases matching TRBD2. With 5 bases clipped from V and 7 bases from J, the junction kept 10 bases outside the gene matches. From germline, CDR1 is SEHNR and CDR2 FQNEAQ (reference sequence). This CDR3 comprises 16 residues. The CDR3 here is CASSVTSSGRSNEQFF. CDR3 nucleotides: TGTGCCAGCAGCGTAACGTCTAGCGGGAGGAGTAATGAGCAGTTCTTC.